A single sample is the source of the 17 T cell receptor beta chains below, sequenced in a study of T cell responses to AZD1222 COVID-19 vaccine. Method: immunoSEQ multiplex PCR; TCRdb's copy keeps in-frame clones and lacks some. Among 130,000 to 150,000 clones listed, under 95% were seen once. Sequences were derived from peripheral blood, sampled on day 0 of MenACWY control vaccination. The receptor set was obtained from an adult in good health.

The J gene is TRBJ2-3, the V gene TRBV5-4; 9 nucleotides line up with TRBD1. CDR3 size: 17 residues. V was pared by 5 bases and J by 4 bases, with 14 bases of the junction left unmatched. Germline loops: CDR1 SGHNT, CDR2 YYREEE (reference sequence). The CDR3 loop is CASRRLPGTGTPDTQYF. The CDR3 DNA reads TGTGCCAGCAGACGACTCCCCGGGACAGGGACCCCAGATACGCAGTATTTT.

In this sample, this clone turned up a few times. The J gene is TRBJ1-5, the V gene TRBV4-1; D is ambiguous. CDR3 length equals 15 residues. Trimming cost V 1 base and J 3 bases, with 10 bases left between them. Looked up from germline, CDR1 is MGHRA and CDR2 is YSYEKL. CDR3 in amino acids: CASSQARVLNQPQHF. DNA of the CDR3: TGCGCCAGCAGCCAAGCAAGGGTCCTCAATCAGCCCCAGCATTTT.

The chain uses TRBV4-1 and TRBJ1-3, with unresolved D. The germline CDR1 and CDR2 sequences are MGHRA and YSYEKL. This CDR3 region has 13 residues. V dropped 2 bases and J dropped 4 bases, with 6 bases sitting between them. The CDR3 coding sequence is TGCGCCAGCAGCCAAAATAACGGAAACACCATATATTTT. It codes for CASSQNNGNTIYF.

The CDR3 protein is CATPGTRLSPLHF. The CDR3 nucleotides read TGTGCCACCCCCGGGACGAGGCTCTCACCCCTCCACTTT. The chain joins TRBV24-1 to TRBJ1-6; D is possibly TRBD1 (5 bases). The CDR3 loop spans 13 amino acids. Deletions cut 9 bases from V and 10 bases from J, with 15 bases between. CDR1 is KGHDR, CDR2 SFDVKD, per germline.

In DNA, the CDR3 is TGTGCCAGCAGTACACGGGAGCGCTACGAGCAGTACTTC. Translation gives CASSTRERYEQYF. The V call is TRBV6-6, the J call TRBJ2-7, with a possible D match to TRBD2 (6 bases). Germline lookup yields CDR1 MNHNY and CDR2 SVGAGI (reference sequence). This CDR3 spans 13 amino acids. Trimming pared 5 bases from V and 3 bases from J, leaving 11 bases between.

The chain has TRBV5-6 and TRBJ1-4; TRBD1 matches at 8 bases. The CDR3 spans 15 residues. V lost 4 bases to trimming and J lost 8 bases; unmatched junction nucleotides: 10. The germline V gene has CDR1 SGHDT and CDR2 YYEEEE. The CDR3 DNA is TGTGCCAGCAGCGCAACAGGGGGATTTCGAGAAAAACTGTTTTTT. Residues: CASSATGGFREKLFF.

The chain carries TRBV19 and TRBJ2-3, with D uncertain. Trimming stripped 3 bases from V and 4 bases from J, with 2 bases between. The CDR3 sequence is 11 residues long. Germline V gene lookup returns CDR1 LNHDA and CDR2 SQIVND (reference sequence). The CDR3 is CASSMADTQYF. CDR3 coding DNA: TGTGCCAGTAGTATGGCAGATACGCAGTATTTT.

The chain links TRBV7-8 to TRBJ1-3; D is unresolved. Germline lookup yields CDR1 SGHVS and CDR2 FQNEAQ. This CDR3 is 16 amino acids long. The V and J ends lost 5 bases and 0 bases respectively, with 14 bases between them. The DNA of the CDR3 is TGTGCCAGCAGCGTCGGCTTTCCGAGCTCTGGAAACACCATATATTTT. Translated: CASSVGFPSSGNTIYF.

This clone came up once. The chain combines TRBV20-1 with TRBJ1-2; D not certain. Germline V lookup: CDR1 DFQATT, CDR2 SNEGSKA (reference sequence). Trimming stripped 0 bases from V and 9 bases from J, with 8 bases between. There are 11 residues in the CDR3. For the CDR3, the DNA is TGCAGTGCTAGAGATCCCCCCCGCTACACCTTC. It codes for CSARDPPRYTF.

The chain uses TRBV5-1 and TRBJ2-7; 9 positions match TRBD2. Germline values: CDR1 SGHRS, CDR2 YFSETQ. With V trimmed by 4 bases and J by 2 bases, 7 bases remained unmatched. CDR3 length: 15 residues. The CDR3 is CASSPVGGGAYEQYF. As DNA, the CDR3 is TGCGCCAGCAGCCCCGTGGGCGGGGGGGCCTACGAGCAGTACTTC.

This clone was seen once. The J gene is TRBJ1-2, the V gene TRBV5-1; weak D call: TRBD1 (6 bases). The V end was cut by 4 bases, the J end by 3 bases, with 13 bases between. The CDR3 runs 14 residues. Germline V lookup: CDR1 SGHRS, CDR2 YFSETQ. The DNA of the CDR3 is TGCGCCAGCAGCCTCTCGAACAGGGACTATGGCTACACCTTC. Its protein is CASSLSNRDYGYTF.

This clone appeared a single time. This rearrangement joins TRBV4-2 to TRBJ2-7, with D unresolved. V was shortened by 0 bases and J by 3 bases, with 9 bases between the two germline ends. Germline CDR1 is LGHNA and CDR2 is YNFKEQ. The CDR3 runs to 14 residues. The CDR3 region has the DNA TGTGCCAGCAGCCAAGATCGGCAGATCTACGAGCAGTACTTC. Protein sequence: CASSQDRQIYEQYF.

This chain joins TRBV3-1 (or the pseudogene TRBV3-2) and TRBJ2-5, with no clear D. Trimming stripped 4 bases from V and 0 bases from J, with 3 bases between. The germline gives CDR1 LGHDT, CDR2 YNNKEL (reference sequence). The CDR3 extends over 12 amino acids. CDR3 sequence: CASSPHQETQYF. In DNA, the CDR3 is TGTGCCAGCAGCCCCCACCAAGAGACCCAGTACTTC.

The chain uses TRBV28 and TRBJ1-2; TRBD1 matches at 7 bases. Trimming removed 2 bases from V and 3 bases from J; junction bases left unmatched: 24. Germline CDR1 is MDHEN and CDR2 is SYDVKM. This CDR3 has 21 residues. CDR3 amino acids: CASSLIGTASKTRFVDYGYTF. The CDR3 DNA follows: TGTGCCAGCAGTTTAATCGGGACAGCGTCTAAAACTCGATTCGTTGACTATGGCTACACCTTC.

The V call is TRBV27, the J call TRBJ2-7, with 13 bases lining up with TRBD2. CDR3 length: 15 amino acids. CDR1 MNHEY and CDR2 SMNVEV come from the germline V gene (reference sequence). With 5 bases clipped from V and 5 bases from J, the junction kept 6 bases outside the gene matches. For the CDR3, the DNA is TGTGCCAGCAGTCTCTCCGGACTAGCGGGAGACGAGCAGTACTTC. This translates into CASSLSGLAGDEQYF.

This clone has a single count. The chain combines TRBV5-6 with TRBJ2-7, with D unresolved. The germline V gene has CDR1 SGHDT and CDR2 YYEEEE. There are 12 residues in the CDR3. Trimming stripped 2 bases from V and 4 bases from J, with 7 bases between. This chain's CDR3 is CASSFVGYEQYF. CDR3 DNA: TGTGCCAGCAGCTTTGTTGGGTACGAGCAGTACTTC.

The chain carries TRBV7-9 and TRBJ2-7; unclear D gene. Germline assignment: CDR1 SEHNR and CDR2 FQNEAQ (reference sequence). The CDR3 loop spans 13 amino acids. V dropped 4 bases and J dropped 0 bases, with 7 bases sitting between them. For the CDR3, the DNA is TGTGCCAGCAGCTACACCAGCTCCTACGAGCAGTACTTC. It translates to CASSYTSSYEQYF.